This T cell receptor beta chain is from a study of T cell repertoires in cytomegalovirus infection (dated by TCRdb to between 2018 and 2020). About the full investigation: Because public TCR beta signatures pointed to carriage of CMV infection together with the matching HLA type, the HLA type of each donor mattered for the analysis. The full study reports these points: Cumulative frequency of public TCR beta family members discriminated carriers of CMV infection plus the relevant HLA type in this cohort and an independent approximately 340-donor cohort. The ex vivo response was dominated by HLA-C-restricted CMV-specific TCR beta clonotypes, which also provided the single most frequent clonotype in two of eight donors.

V is pruned by 5 bases and J by 4 bases, leaving 5 bases of the junction without a gene match. The CDR3 sequence holds 14 residues, the cysteine and phenylalanine included. Only CDR3 DNA remains: 42 bases, in frame from the first base. The germline V gene supplies CDR1 SGHVS and CDR2 FQNEAQ. Sequencing was performed on an Illumina HiSeq 1500. TCRdb reanalyzed the raw reads on its own, using fastp at Q25 for trimming and MiXCR for clone calling, and kept in-frame beta chains. Each entry is one CDR3 protein sequence, shown with its most common DNA and genes. The sample table records approximately 150,000 distinct CDR3 sequences; approximately 17% of these occur just once. Over 15% of the sample rests with the top ten. As for this clonotype: Its antigen is still unknown. Base qualities are not recorded, but no much larger clone differs from it by a single base.

The rearranged segments are TRBV7-8 and TRBJ2-7; 10 bases in the middle match TRBD1. The specimen was CD8+ T cells from PBMCs. This TCR was recovered from a human donor in good health (CMV status not recorded). Some clones in this sample may be carry-over from other donors' samples. The CDR3 protein is CASSTGQGVYEQYF. At the DNA level, the sequence is TGTGCCAGCAGCACCGGACAGGGGGTTTACGAGCAGTACTTC.